The 32 T cell receptor beta chains below come from one sample, sequenced in a study of shared clonotypes between healthy human individuals. Profiled with immunoSEQ multiplex PCR; TCRdb holds only in-frame clones, not every one. The sample includes approximately 2.5 million clones, approximately 94% seen only once; the top ten take 0.11% to 0.15%. The specimen was naive CD4+ T cells sorted from blood. Noted subset: CD45RA+ positively selected. Receptor source: a man between 18 and 29 years old in good health.

The chain combines TRBV28 with TRBJ1-1; 7 bases line up with TRBD1. V lost 8 bases to trimming and J lost 2 bases; unmatched junction nucleotides: 8. Germline CDR1 and CDR2: MDHEN and SYDVKM. The CDR3 runs to 14 residues. CDR3: CASLEGGKNTEAFF. The DNA of the CDR3 is TGTGCCAGCCTCGAAGGGGGCAAAAACACTGAAGCTTTCTTT.

To note about this clone: The CDR3 does not end in the conserved phenylalanine or tryptophan, so this is likely a read error. No DNA is shown, since the ends of the CDR3 on it are uncertain; the CDR3 is the one TCRdb lists. J is TRBJ2-3 and V is TRBV25-1; the D call in the table, TRBD1, was not verified against the DNA. The CDR3 has 8 amino acids, counting both end residues. CDR1 and CDR2 from the germline V gene are MGHDK and SYGVNS. CDR3 sequence reads: CAKITGVK.

Worth noting for this clone: Mismatch with germline at one junction end may stem from a read error. J is TRBJ2-3 and V is TRBV13; 7 bases map to TRBD2. Germline assignment: CDR1 PRHDT and CDR2 FYEKMQ (reference sequence). This CDR3 spans 16 amino acids. The CDR3 DNA follows: TGTGCCAGCAGCCTAGGTACCGGGGGGTGGACAGATACGCAGTATTTT. This gives the protein CASSLGTGGWTDTQYF.

The CDR3: CASGLVLTDGGSNQPQHF. CDR3 nucleotides: TGTGCTAGTGGTTTGGTACTCACCGACGGGGGGAGCAATCAGCCCCAGCATTTT. The V and J genes are TRBV12-5 and TRBJ1-5, with D possibly TRBD1 on 5 matching bases. The germline CDR1 and CDR2 sequences are LGHNT and FRNRAP. This CDR3 has 18 amino acids. Deletions cut 0 bases from V and 1 base from J, with 16 bases between.

J is TRBJ2-5 and V is TRBV5-6; the D gene is possibly TRBD1 (6 bases). Germline values: CDR1 SGHDT, CDR2 YYEEEE. Trimming took off 4 bases at V and 2 bases at J, with 12 bases between the two ends. CDR3 length: 14 amino acids. The CDR3 bases are TGTGCCAGCAGCCGACAGGCTGCGCAAGAGACCCAGTACTTC. Encoded protein: CASSRQAAQETQYF.

The CDR3 here is CASSQDLGGQGGELFF. The CDR3 coding sequence is TGCGCCAGCAGCCAAGATCTCGGGGGGCAGGGCGGGGAGCTGTTTTTT. The chain links TRBV4-3 to TRBJ2-2; the D gene is possibly TRBD2 (7 bases). The CDR3 extends over 16 amino acids. The ends were cut back, 0 bases at V and 7 bases at J, with 15 bases in the middle. Germline loops: CDR1 LGHNA, CDR2 YSLEER.

The chain employs TRBV18 and TRBJ2-7; 8 bases fit TRBD1. Germline CDR1 is KGHSH and CDR2 is LQKENI. Trimming took 2 bases from V and 5 from J; bases not matched to a gene: 5. The CDR3 is 14 residues long. The CDR3 DNA follows: TGTGCCAGCTCACCAGGGACAGGACCCGACGAGCAGTACTTC. It specifies CASSPGTGPDEQYF.

CDR3 protein: CASSPTLTDSGNTIYF. The CDR3 DNA sequence: TGTGCCAGCAGTCCGACCTTGACGGACTCTGGAAACACCATATATTTT. The chain uses TRBV2 and TRBJ1-3; D is undetermined. The CDR3 spans 16 residues. The germline V gene has CDR1 SNHLY and CDR2 FYNNEI. With 5 bases removed from V and 0 bases from J, the gap between germline ends came to 14 bases.

The chain is built from TRBV6-5 and TRBJ1-1; 9 bases map to TRBD1. Germline V gives CDR1 MNHEY, CDR2 SVGAGI. The J segment lost 6 bases and the V segment lost 5 bases, leaving 7 bases of the junction unmatched. This CDR3 comprises 14 residues. In DNA form, the CDR3 reads TGTGCCAGCAGTGAGAGACAGGGGGTAGCTGAAGCTTTCTTT. Amino acid sequence: CASSERQGVAEAFF.

The chain has TRBV10-3 and TRBJ2-1; D unresolved. Per the germline V gene, CDR1 is ENHRY and CDR2 is SYGVKD. This CDR3 has 14 amino acids. Deletions cut 8 bases from V and 4 bases from J, with 15 bases between. The CDR3 bases are TGTGCCATCCGCCCGGGCCCCGCATACAATGAGCAGTTCTTC. Encoded protein: CAIRPGPAYNEQFF.

The chain has TRBV5-6 and TRBJ1-1; the match to TRBD1 covers 8 bases. This CDR3 region has 15 residues. Germline trimming cut 1 base from V and 3 bases from J; bases unmatched to any gene: 5. Germline values: CDR1 SGHDT, CDR2 YYEEEE. The chain's CDR3 is CASSLLAGGYTEAFF. CDR3 DNA: TGTGCCAGCAGCTTGTTGGCAGGGGGCTACACTGAAGCTTTCTTT.

V gene TRBV7-6 combines with J gene TRBJ1-6; D is unresolved. The ends were cut back, 1 base at V and 0 bases at J, with 13 bases in the middle. From germline, CDR1 is SGHVS and CDR2 FNYEAQ. The CDR3 length is 18 residues. CDR3 nucleotide sequence: TGTGCCAGCAGCTTAGAGGCAGCACTAAGCTCCTATAATTCACCCCTCCACTTT. Amino acids: CASSLEAALSSYNSPLHF. Full variable domain (remainder filled in from reference TRBV7-6 and TRBJ1-6): GAGVSQSPRYKVTKRGQDVALRCDPISGHVSLYWYRQALGQGPEFLTYFNYEAQQDKSGLPNDRFSAERPEGSISTLTIQRTEQRDSAMYRCASSLEAALSSYNSPLHFGNGTRLTVT.

This clone has a single count. A junction boundary mismatches the germline segment, possibly from a read error. The V gene is TRBV18, the J gene TRBJ2-1; D uncertain. CDR1 KGHSH and CDR2 LQKENI come from the germline V gene. This CDR3 has 14 amino acids. The CDR3, as DNA: TGTGCCAGCTCGAGGACGGGTAACAATGATTTTAGGGTCTTC. Translating it yields CASSRTGNNDFRVF.

The J gene is TRBJ2-7, the V gene TRBV6-1; D is ambiguous. Germline-derived CDR1 and CDR2 are MNHNS and SASEGT. V was clipped by 1 base and J by 9 bases, with 16 bases between them. The CDR3 runs 14 residues. CDR3 residues: CASSEGGMVVMQYF. CDR3 coding DNA: TGTGCCAGCAGTGAAGGTGGTATGGTGGTGATGCAGTACTTC.

The chain joins TRBV6-1 to TRBJ2-2; D might be TRBD1 or TRBD2, each matching 6 bases. Trimming took 6 bases from V and 4 from J, leaving 15 bases between them. The CDR3 spans 15 residues. Germline V gene data show CDR1 as MNHNS and CDR2 as SASEGT. The CDR3 DNA is TGTGCCAGCAGAGATGGGGGGCTAGGCACCGGGGAGCTGTTTTTT. This gives the protein CASRDGGLGTGELFF.

The rearrangement joins TRBV7-2 to TRBJ2-2, with D maybe TRBD2 (5 bases). Germline V lookup: CDR1 SGHTA, CDR2 FQGNSA. The CDR3 covers 14 residues. Trimming cost V 6 bases and J 4 bases, with 12 bases left between them. CDR3 DNA: TGTGCCAGCAGGACTACAGAGTTCACCGGGGAGCTGTTTTTT. As protein: CASRTTEFTGELFF. Based on the CDR3 plus reference TRBV7-2 and TRBJ2-2, the full variable domain is GAGVSQSPSNKVTEKGKDVELRCDPISGHTALYWYRQSLGQGLEFLIYFQGNSAPDKSGLPSDRFSAERTGGSVSTLTIQRTQQEDSAVYLCASRTTEFTGELFFGEGSRLTVL.

This chain connects TRBV30 to TRBJ2-7; TRBD1 is a possible D gene (6 bases). Germline V gene lookup returns CDR1 GTSNPN and CDR2 SVGIG (reference sequence). Trimming took 1 base from V and 4 from J, leaving 14 bases between them. The CDR3 spans 14 residues. For the CDR3, the DNA is TGTGCCTGGAGTGGCCTGGACAGATCTTACGAGCAGTACTTC. This sequence encodes CAWSGLDRSYEQYF.

V usage is TRBV6-5 and J usage is TRBJ2-7, with D maybe TRBD1 (8 bases). CDR1 MNHEY and CDR2 SVGAGI come from the germline V gene. This CDR3 spans 15 amino acids. Between the trimmed V and J ends, which lost 8 bases and 2 bases, there was a span of 19 bases. The CDR3 DNA sequence: TGTGCCAGCTCTCAGGGGGCAGGACTAGCCTACGAGCAGTACTTC. The encoded protein is CASSQGAGLAYEQYF.

The chain has TRBV6-5 and TRBJ1-1, with 8 positions matching TRBD1. J was trimmed by 4 bases and V by 5 bases; bases with no gene match: 3. CDR1 MNHEY and CDR2 SVGAGI come from the germline V gene. The CDR3 runs to 13 residues. The CDR3 coding sequence is TGTGCCAGCAGTAGGACAGGGTTCACTGAAGCTTTCTTT. Translated, it gives CASSRTGFTEAFF.

The V gene is TRBV7-3, the J gene TRBJ2-1; D gene ambiguous. The CDR3 consists of 13 residues. V lost 5 bases and J lost 5, with 10 bases in between. In germline, CDR1 is SGHTA, CDR2 FQGTGA. CDR3 sequence reads: CASSLDGNNEQFF. CDR3 sequence (DNA): TGTGCCAGCAGCCTAGACGGAAACAATGAGCAGTTCTTC.

The V gene is TRBV27, the J gene TRBJ2-1, with D tentatively TRBD1 (6 bases). The CDR3 covers 14 residues. The germline V gene encodes CDR1 MNHEY and CDR2 SMNVEV (reference sequence). V was trimmed by 5 bases and J by 5 bases, leaving 13 bases between them. This CDR3 is CASSPGTFHNEQFF. CDR3 nucleotides: TGTGCCAGCAGTCCCGGGACATTCCACAATGAGCAGTTCTTC.

Remarks on this clone: Other DNA sequences in the same sample also yield this CDR3. The rearrangement links TRBV7-9 to TRBJ2-5, with D possibly matching TRBD1 (5 bases). Trimming took off 5 bases at V and 2 bases at J, with 12 bases between the two ends. CDR3 length equals 14 residues. Germline V CDR1 and CDR2: SEHNR, FQNEAQ (reference sequence). The CDR3 DNA reads as TGTGCCAGCAGCCTCACAGGAGATCAAGAGACCCAGTACTTC. Protein sequence: CASSLTGDQETQYF.

The rearrangement links TRBV18 to TRBJ2-5; D may be TRBD1 or TRBD2 (5 bases each). V lost 3 bases to trimming and J lost 10 bases, with 15 bases between them. Germline-derived CDR1 and CDR2 are KGHSH and LQKENI. The CDR3 covers 13 residues. CDR3 nucleotide sequence: TGTGCCAGCTCACCCAGTACGGTGGGGGACCAGTACTTC. Translation gives CASSPSTVGDQYF.

J is TRBJ2-5 and V is TRBV29-1, with D perhaps assigned TRBD1 or TRBD2 (6 bases each). V dropped 6 bases and J dropped 5 bases, with 16 bases sitting between them. The CDR3 totals 13 residues. Germline V gene sequence: CDR1 SQVTM, CDR2 ANQGSEA. The CDR3 coding sequence is TGCAGCGTGGGCAATCAGGGGAGGGAGACCCAGTACTTC. This gives the protein CSVGNQGRETQYF.

The gene calls are TRBV5-4 and TRBJ1-1; 10 bases are shared with TRBD1. CDR1 is SGHNT, CDR2 YYREEE, per germline (reference sequence). V was pared by 5 bases and J by 7 bases, with 14 bases of the junction left unmatched. This CDR3 contains 16 residues. This chain's CDR3 is CASRREWDRGGDEAFF. DNA for the CDR3: TGTGCCAGCAGGCGGGAATGGGACAGGGGAGGAGATGAAGCTTTCTTT. Filled out from reference TRBV5-4 and TRBJ1-1, the complete variable domain reads ETGVTQSPTHLIKTRGQQVTLRCSSQSGHNTVSWYQQALGQGPQFIFQYYREEENGRGNFPPRFSGLQFPNYSSELNVNALELDDSALYLCASRREWDRGGDEAFFGQGTRLTVV.

V usage is TRBV5-1 and J usage is TRBJ1-1, with D possibly being TRBD1 (5 bases). Germline V CDR1 and CDR2: SGHRS, YFSETQ. This CDR3 is built from 17 residues. With 0 bases removed from V and 3 bases from J, the gap between germline ends came to 18 bases. CDR3 region: CASSLEPGPGPDTEAFF. Here the CDR3 DNA reads TGCGCCAGCAGCTTGGAACCAGGACCGGGACCTGACACTGAAGCTTTCTTT.

V gene TRBV19 combines with J gene TRBJ2-3; D remains ambiguous. This CDR3 contains 15 residues. Germline V CDR1 and CDR2: LNHDA, SQIVND (reference sequence). V gave up 3 bases and J gave up 2 bases, with 12 bases separating them. CDR3 nucleotide sequence: TGTGCCAGTAGTATGGTAGGCCTACACACAGATACGCAGTATTTT. It specifies CASSMVGLHTDTQYF. The full variable domain, its missing parts supplied by reference TRBV19 and TRBJ2-3, is DGGITQSPKYLFRKEGQNVTLSCEQNLNHDAMYWYRQDPGQGLRLIYYSQIVNDFQKGDIAEGYSVSREKKESFPLTVTSAQKNPTAFYLCASSMVGLHTDTQYFGPGTRLTVL.

The J gene is TRBJ2-3, the V gene TRBV7-2; 8 bases fit TRBD2. Trimming cost V 4 bases and J 2 bases; bases outside gene matches: 5. Germline lookup yields CDR1 SGHTA and CDR2 FQGNSA. This CDR3 is built from 15 residues. CDR3 in DNA: TGTGCCAGCAGCTCTTTAGCGGGGCCCACAGATACGCAGTATTTT. Amino acid sequence: CASSSLAGPTDTQYF.

On this clone: This same CDR3 is encoded by further DNA sequences in the sample. This chain connects TRBV2 to TRBJ2-1; 9 bases match TRBD2. Losses at the gene ends were 2 bases for V and 2 bases for J; bases not matched to a gene: 1. The CDR3 length is 15 residues. CDR1 is SNHLY and CDR2 is FYNNEI in the germline V gene. Written as DNA, the CDR3 is TGTGCCAGCAGTGAACTAGCGGGGACCTACAATGAGCAGTTCTTC. Amino acids: CASSELAGTYNEQFF.

The rearrangement uses TRBV5-1 and TRBJ1-1; 7 nucleotides match TRBD1. Trimming at V came to 7 bases and at J to 2 bases, leaving 8 bases not matched to a gene. Germline values: CDR1 SGHRS, CDR2 YFSETQ. This CDR3 is 14 amino acids long. In DNA, the CDR3 is TGCGCCAGCGGTGTCGGGACAGCTAACACTGAAGCTTTCTTT. It translates to CASGVGTANTEAFF.

This clone appeared a single time. The V and J genes are TRBV11-2 and TRBJ2-7; D is undetermined. The CDR3 runs to 12 residues. V lost 8 bases, J lost 0 bases, and 8 bases lay in between. Germline V gives CDR1 SGHAT, CDR2 FQNNGV. CDR3 coding DNA: TGTGCCAGCTCAATTTTCTCCTACGAGCAGTACTTC. It specifies CASSIFSYEQYF.

This clone was observed once. The V and J genes are TRBV5-1 and TRBJ2-5; D is unresolved. The J call is in doubt because the DNA end fits TRBJ2-7 better. The CDR3 sequence is 15 residues long. Germline V gene sequence: CDR1 SGHRS, CDR2 YFSETQ. The CDR3 reads CASSVEGLAPYEQYF. CDR3 coding DNA: TGCGCCAGCAGCGTCGAAGGCCTCGCTCCCTACGAGCAGTACTTC.